This TCR beta chain was sequenced during a study of cytomegalovirus exposure and HLA in healthy donors. In regard to this clone: The antigen remains unidentified.

General study points: The only immune exposure information that was available was CMV serostatus.

The V and J ends lost 3 bases and 2 bases respectively, with 8 bases between them. Germline CDR1 reads ENHRY; CDR2 reads SYGVKD. There are 13 residues in the CDR3. 60 Vbeta and 13 Jbeta primers were used in PCR. Only in-frame clones appear in the TCRdb table, and some are missing; sequencing was by immunoSEQ multiplex PCR. The sample yields about 110,000 clones, 71% seen once. This TCR was recovered from a female donor in good health and CMV-seronegative. The chain has TRBV10-3 and TRBJ2-7; the D gene is possibly TRBD2 (5 bases). The sample consisted of PBMCs. CDR3 sequence (DNA): TGTGCCATCAGTGAACGGGGTGCCTACGAGCAGTACTTC. Residues: CAISERGAYEQYF.